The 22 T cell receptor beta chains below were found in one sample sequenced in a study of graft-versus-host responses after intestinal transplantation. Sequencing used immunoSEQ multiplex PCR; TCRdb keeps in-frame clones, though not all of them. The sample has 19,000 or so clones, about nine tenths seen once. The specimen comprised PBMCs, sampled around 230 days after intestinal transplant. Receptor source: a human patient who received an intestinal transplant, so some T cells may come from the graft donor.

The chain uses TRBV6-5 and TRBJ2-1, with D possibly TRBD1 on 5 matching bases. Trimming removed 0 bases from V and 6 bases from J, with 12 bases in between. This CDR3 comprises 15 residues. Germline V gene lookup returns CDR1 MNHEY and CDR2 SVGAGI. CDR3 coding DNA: TGTGCCAGCAGTTACTCACCGGACAACCCCAATGAGCAGTTCTTC. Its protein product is CASSYSPDNPNEQFF.

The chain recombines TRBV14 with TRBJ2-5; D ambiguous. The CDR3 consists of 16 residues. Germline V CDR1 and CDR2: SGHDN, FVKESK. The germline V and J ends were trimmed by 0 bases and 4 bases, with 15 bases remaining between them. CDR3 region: CASSQDPSKPVETQYF. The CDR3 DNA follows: TGTGCCAGCAGCCAAGATCCCTCAAAGCCTGTAGAGACCCAGTACTTC.

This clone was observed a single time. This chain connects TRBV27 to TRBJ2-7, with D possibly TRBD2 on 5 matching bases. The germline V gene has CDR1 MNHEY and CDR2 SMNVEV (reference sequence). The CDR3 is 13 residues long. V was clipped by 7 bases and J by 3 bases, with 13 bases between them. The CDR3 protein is CASKKTTFYEQYF. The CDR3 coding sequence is TGTGCCAGCAAAAAGACTACGTTCTACGAGCAGTACTTC.

The CDR3 spells CASSLEGISSYNEQFF. As DNA, the CDR3 is TGTGCCAGCAGCTTGGAGGGGATAAGCTCCTACAATGAGCAGTTCTTC. The chain recombines TRBV5-6 with TRBJ2-1, with a weak D call TRBD1 (5 bases). Germline V CDR1 and CDR2: SGHDT, YYEEEE. The CDR3 sequence is 16 residues long. The V end was cut by 0 bases, the J end by 0 bases, with 10 bases between.

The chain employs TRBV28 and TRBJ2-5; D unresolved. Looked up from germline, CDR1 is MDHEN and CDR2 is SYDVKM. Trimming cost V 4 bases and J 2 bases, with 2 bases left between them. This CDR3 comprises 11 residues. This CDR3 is CASSSQETQYF. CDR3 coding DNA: TGTGCCAGCAGTTCTCAAGAGACCCAGTACTTC.

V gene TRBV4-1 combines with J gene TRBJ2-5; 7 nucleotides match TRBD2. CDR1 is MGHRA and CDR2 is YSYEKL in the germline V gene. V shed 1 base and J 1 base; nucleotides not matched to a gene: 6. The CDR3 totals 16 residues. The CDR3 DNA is TGCGCCAGCAGCCAAGTTACGGGGACTATCCAAGAGACCCAGTACTTC. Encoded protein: CASSQVTGTIQETQYF.

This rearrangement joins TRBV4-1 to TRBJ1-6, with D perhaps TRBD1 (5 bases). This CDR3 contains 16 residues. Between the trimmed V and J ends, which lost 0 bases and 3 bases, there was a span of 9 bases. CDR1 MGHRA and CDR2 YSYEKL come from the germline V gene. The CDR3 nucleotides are TGCGCCAGCAGCCAAGAGGCAGGGATCTATAATTCACCCCTCCACTTT. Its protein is CASSQEAGIYNSPLHF.

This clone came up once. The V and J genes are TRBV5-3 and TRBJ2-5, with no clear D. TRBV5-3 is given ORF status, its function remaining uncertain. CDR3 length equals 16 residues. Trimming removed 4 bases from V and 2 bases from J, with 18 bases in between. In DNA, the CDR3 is TGTGCCAGAAGCCCCTTAGGCGCAGTCTTACAAGAGACCCAGTACTTC. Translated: CARSPLGAVLQETQYF.

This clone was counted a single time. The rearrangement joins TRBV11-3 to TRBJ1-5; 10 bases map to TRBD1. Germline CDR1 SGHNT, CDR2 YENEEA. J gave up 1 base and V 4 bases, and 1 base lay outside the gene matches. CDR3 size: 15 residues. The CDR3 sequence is CASSWDRGSNQPQHF. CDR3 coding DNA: TGTGCCAGCAGCTGGGACAGGGGAAGCAATCAGCCCCAGCATTTT.

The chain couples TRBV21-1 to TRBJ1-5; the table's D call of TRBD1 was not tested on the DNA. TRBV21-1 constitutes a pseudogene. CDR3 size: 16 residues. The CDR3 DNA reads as TGTGCCAGCAGCAAAGATAACAGGGGAAGCAATCAGCCCCAGCATTTT. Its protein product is CASSKDNRGSNQPQHF.

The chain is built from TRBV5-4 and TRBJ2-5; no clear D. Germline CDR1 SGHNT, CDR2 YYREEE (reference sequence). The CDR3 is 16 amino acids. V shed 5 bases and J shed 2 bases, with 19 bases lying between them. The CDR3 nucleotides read TGTGCCAGCAGTCCACCCCGTAGAGGCACTCAAGAGACCCAGTACTTC. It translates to CASSPPRRGTQETQYF.

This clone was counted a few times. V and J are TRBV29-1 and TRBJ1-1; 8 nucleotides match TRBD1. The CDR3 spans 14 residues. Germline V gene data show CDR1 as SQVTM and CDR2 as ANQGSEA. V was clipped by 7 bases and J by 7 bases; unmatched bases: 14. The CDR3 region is CSATTQGAEGEAFF. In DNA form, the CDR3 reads TGCAGCGCAACTACTCAGGGGGCTGAGGGTGAAGCTTTCTTT. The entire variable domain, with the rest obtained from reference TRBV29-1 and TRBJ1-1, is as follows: SAVISQKPSRDICQRGTSLTIQCQVDSQVTMMFWYRQQPGQSLTLIATANQGSEATYESGFVIDKFPISRPNLTFSTLTVSNMSPEDSSIYLCSATTQGAEGEAFFGQGTRLTVV.

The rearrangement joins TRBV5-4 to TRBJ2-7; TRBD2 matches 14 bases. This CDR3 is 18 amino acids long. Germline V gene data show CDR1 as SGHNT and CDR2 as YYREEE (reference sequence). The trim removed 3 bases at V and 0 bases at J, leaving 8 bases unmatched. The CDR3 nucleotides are TGTGCCAGCAGCTCGGGACTAGCGGGGGTAAAAGGCTCCTACGAGCAGTACTTC. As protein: CASSSGLAGVKGSYEQYF.

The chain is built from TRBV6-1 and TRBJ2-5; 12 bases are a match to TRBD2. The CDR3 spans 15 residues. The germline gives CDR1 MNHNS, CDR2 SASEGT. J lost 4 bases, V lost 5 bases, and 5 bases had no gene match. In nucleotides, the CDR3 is TGTGCCAGCAGTCCTCTAGCGGGGGGGCCAGAGACCCAGTACTTC. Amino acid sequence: CASSPLAGGPETQYF.

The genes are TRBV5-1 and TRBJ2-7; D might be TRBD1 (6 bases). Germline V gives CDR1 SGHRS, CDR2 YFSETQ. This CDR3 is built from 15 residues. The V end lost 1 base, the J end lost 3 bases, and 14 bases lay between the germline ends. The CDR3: CASSLSGRGLYEQYF. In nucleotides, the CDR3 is TGCGCCAGCAGCTTGTCAGGCAGGGGTCTCTACGAGCAGTACTTC.

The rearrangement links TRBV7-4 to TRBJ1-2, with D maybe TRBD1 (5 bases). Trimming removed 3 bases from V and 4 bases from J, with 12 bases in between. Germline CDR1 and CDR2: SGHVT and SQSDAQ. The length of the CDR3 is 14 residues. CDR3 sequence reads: CASSFGAMGYGYTF. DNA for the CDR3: TGTGCCAGCAGCTTTGGGGCAATGGGCTATGGCTACACCTTC.

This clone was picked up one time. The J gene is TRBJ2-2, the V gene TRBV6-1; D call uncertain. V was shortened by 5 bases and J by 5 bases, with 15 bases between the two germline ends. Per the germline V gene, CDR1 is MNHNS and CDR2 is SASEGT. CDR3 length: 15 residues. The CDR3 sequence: CASSRTKNPTGELFF. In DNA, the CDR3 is TGTGCCAGCAGTCGGACCAAGAACCCGACCGGGGAGCTGTTTTTT.

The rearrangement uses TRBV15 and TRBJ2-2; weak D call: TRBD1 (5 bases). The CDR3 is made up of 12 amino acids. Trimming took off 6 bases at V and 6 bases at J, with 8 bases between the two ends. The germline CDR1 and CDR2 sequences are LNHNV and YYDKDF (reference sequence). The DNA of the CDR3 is TGTGCCACCAGTAGGGGCGCCGGGGAGCTGTTTTTT. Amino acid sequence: CATSRGAGELFF.

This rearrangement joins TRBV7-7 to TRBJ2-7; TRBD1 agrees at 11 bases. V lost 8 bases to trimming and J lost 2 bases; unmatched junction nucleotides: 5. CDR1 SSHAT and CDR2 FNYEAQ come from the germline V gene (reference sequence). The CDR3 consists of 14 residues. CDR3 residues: CASGWGQGAYEQYF. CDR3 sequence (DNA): TGTGCCAGCGGCTGGGGACAGGGGGCCTACGAGCAGTACTTC.

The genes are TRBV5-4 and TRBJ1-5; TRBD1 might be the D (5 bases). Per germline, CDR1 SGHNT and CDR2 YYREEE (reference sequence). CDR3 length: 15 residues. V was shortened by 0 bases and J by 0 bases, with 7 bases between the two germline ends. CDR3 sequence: CASSLAGNSNQPQHF. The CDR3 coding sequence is TGTGCCAGCAGCTTGGCAGGGAATAGCAATCAGCCCCAGCATTTT.

This CDR3 is CASSPGEETQYF. DNA for the CDR3: TGTGCCAGCTCCCCCGGGGAAGAGACCCAGTACTTC. The chain joins TRBV6-5 to TRBJ2-5, with D tentatively TRBD2 (5 bases). The CDR3 spans 12 residues. The ends were cut back, 8 bases at V and 3 bases at J, with 10 bases in the middle. CDR1 and CDR2 from the germline V gene are MNHEY and SVGAGI.

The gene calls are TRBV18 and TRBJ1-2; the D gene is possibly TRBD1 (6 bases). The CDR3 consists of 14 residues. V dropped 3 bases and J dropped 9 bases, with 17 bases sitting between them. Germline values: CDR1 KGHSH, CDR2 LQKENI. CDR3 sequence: CASSPPTRGESYTF. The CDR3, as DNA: TGTGCCAGCTCACCTCCCACCAGGGGAGAGAGCTACACCTTC.